This is a list of T cell receptor beta chains from one sample in a study of blood T cell repertoires in COVID-19. TCRdb keeps only in-frame clones here, not all; method: immunoSEQ multiplex PCR. The sample has 65,000 to 80,000 clones, roughly nine tenths seen once. The sequenced sample consisted of peripheral blood. The receptor source for this set is an older man in a cohort sampled during active COVID-19. Each CDR3 is given with its conserved first and last residue. Fields, in order: clone size, J gene, D gene, V gene, CDR3 protein, CDR3 DNA. A D gene is named only where the DNA matches it firmly. Rows give clone size only sometimes, using once, few, many, or a class for an expanded clone.

>.|TRBJ2-3|TRBD2|TRBV3-1/TRBV3-2
CASSQTGTSGSTDTQYF
TGTGCCAGCAGCCAAACCGGGACTAGCGGTAGCACAGATACGCAGTATTTT
>.|TRBJ1-3|.|TRBV5-4
CASSAAPGNFKLAGNTIYF
TGTGCCAGCAGCGCGGCCCCGGGAAACTTCAAGCTGGCTGGAAACACCATATATTTT
>.|TRBJ2-5|.|TRBV7-9
CASSLAGSQFHQETQYF
TGTGCCAGCAGCTTAGCTGGGAGTCAATTCCACCAAGAGACCCAGTACTTC
>.|TRBJ2-3|.|TRBV27
CASSLAGASTDTQYF
TGTGCCAGCAGTTTAGCGGGGGCTAGCACAGATACGCAGTATTTT
>.|TRBJ1-1|.|TRBV9
CASSLTQDSHTEAFF
TGTGCCAGCAGCTTAACCCAAGACAGTCACACTGAAGCTTTCTTT
>.|TRBJ2-1|.|TRBV12-5
CASVSGEQFF
TGTGCTAGTGTATCCGGTGAGCAGTTCTTC
>once|TRBJ1-6|.|TRBV5-1
CASSLVGENSPLHF
TGCGCCAGCAGCTTGGTAGGGGAAAATTCACCCCTCCACTTT
>once|TRBJ2-1|TRBD1|TRBV18
CASSPRGSWDRGGNEQFF
TGTGCCAGCTCACCACGGGGTTCTTGGGACAGGGGAGGCAATGAGCAGTTCTTC
>.|TRBJ1-2|TRBD1|TRBV7-2
CASSNRQGNYGYTF
TGTGCCAGCAGCAACCGACAGGGGAACTATGGCTACACCTTC
>.|TRBJ1-4|.|TRBV3-1/TRBV3-2
CASSQVFLTNEKLFF
TGTGCCAGCAGCCAAGTGTTCCTAACTAATGAAAAACTGTTTTTT
>.|TRBJ1-5|TRBD1|TRBV19
CASKWVRGANQPQHF
TGTGCCAGTAAATGGGTCAGGGGGGCCAATCAGCCCCAGCATTTT
>.|TRBJ1-5|.|TRBV4-3
CASSQDPGDDQPQHF
TGCGCCAGCAGCCAAGATCCCGGGGATGATCAGCCCCAGCATTTT
>.|TRBJ2-7|TRBD1|TRBV2
CASYEGRGHEQYF
TGTGCCAGCTACGAAGGCAGGGGGCACGAGCAGTACTTC
>.|TRBJ1-2|TRBD1|TRBV5-1
CASSATGGNGYTF
TGCGCCAGCAGCGCCACAGGGGGGAATGGCTACACCTTC
>.|TRBJ1-2|TRBD1|TRBV5-1
CASSLEAGGLYGYTF
TGCGCCAGCAGCTTGGAGGCAGGGGGCCTCTATGGCTACACCTTC
>.|TRBJ2-2|.|TRBV28
CASSRGTNTGELFF
TGTGCCAGCAGTAGGGGGACGAACACCGGGGAGCTGTTTTTT
>.|TRBJ1-1|.|TRBV25-1
CASSQGQWSGTEAFF
TGTGCCAGCAGTCAGGGACAATGGAGTGGTACTGAAGCTTTCTTT
>.|TRBJ2-4|.|TRBV19
CASSILEGEGIQYF
TGTGCCAGTAGTATATTAGAGGGAGAGGGCATTCAGTACTTC
>once|TRBJ2-1|TRBD2|TRBV6-5
CASRLLAGEYNEQFF
TGTGCCAGCAGGCTACTAGCGGGGGAATACAATGAGCAGTTCTTC
>.|TRBJ1-5|TRBD1|TRBV19
CASTRKGGQGDQPQHF
TGTGCCAGTACCCGAAAAGGGGGACAGGGTGATCAGCCCCAGCATTTT
>.|TRBJ2-1|TRBD2|TRBV7-6
CASSPLAGSSYNEQFF
TGTGCCAGCAGCCCCCTAGCGGGAAGCTCCTACAATGAGCAGTTCTTC
>.|TRBJ1-1|TRBD1|TRBV6-1
CASSEGQGAEAFF
TGTGCCAGCAGTGAAGGACAGGGGGCTGAAGCTTTCTTT
>.|TRBJ2-5|TRBD2|TRBV3-1/TRBV3-2
CASSGGEETQYF
TGTGCCAGCTCGGGGGGGGAAGAGACCCAGTACTTC
>.|TRBJ1-6|TRBD1|TRBV5-1
CASSLGDSENSPLHF
TGCGCCAGCAGCTTGGGGGACAGCGAGAATTCACCCCTCCACTTT
>.|TRBJ1-2|TRBD1|TRBV5-4
CASSSGTGVTSGYGYTF
TGTGCCAGCAGCTCCGGGACAGGGGTCACATCCGGGTATGGCTACACCTTC
>.|TRBJ1-2|.|TRBV6-4
CASSRSNTNYGYTF
TGTGCCAGCAGTAGGAGCAATACTAACTATGGCTACACCTTC
>.|TRBJ1-1|.|TRBV20-1
CSADSDTEAFF
TGCAGTGCTGACAGCGACACTGAAGCTTTCTTT
>.|TRBJ2-5|.|TRBV5-1
CASSQTGTSGETQYF
TGCGCCAGCAGCCAAACCGGGACTTCGGGCGAGACCCAGTACTTC
>.|TRBJ1-2|TRBD1|TRBV5-8
CASSPNSPGQSSGYGYTF
TGTGCCAGCAGCCCAAACTCCCCGGGACAGTCCAGTGGATATGGCTACACCTTC
>.|TRBJ2-2|TRBD1|TRBV6-4
CASSARQGRGELFF
TGTGCCAGCAGTGCCCGACAGGGTCGTGGGGAGCTGTTTTTT
>few|TRBJ2-5|.|TRBV7-8
CASSLVVGGPSQYF
TGTGCCAGCAGCTTAGTGGTGGGGGGGCCTTCCCAGTACTTC
>.|TRBJ2-2|TRBD2|TRBV6-5
CASQTRGDTGELFF
TGTGCCAGTCAGACCCGGGGGGACACCGGGGAGCTGTTTTTT
>.|TRBJ2-5|.|TRBV5-1
CASSGGLLYQETQYF
TGCGCCAGCAGCGGGGGACTCCTGTACCAAGAGACCCAGTACTTC
>.|TRBJ2-3|.|TRBV7-2
CASSFSGGGFNTDTQYF
TGTGCCAGCAGCTTTTCTGGTGGGGGGTTTAACACAGATACGCAGTATTTT
>.|TRBJ1-2|.|TRBV4-3
CASSQDGNYGYTF
TGCGCCAGCAGCCAAGACGGTAACTATGGCTACACCTTC
>.|TRBJ1-2|.|TRBV4-1
CASSQNPTDRYYGYTF
TGCGCCAGCAGCCAAAACCCTACCGACAGATACTATGGCTACACCTTC
>.|TRBJ1-2|.|TRBV10-3
CAISDLRGWETNYGYTF
TGTGCCATCAGTGACCTCAGAGGGTGGGAGACTAACTATGGCTACACCTTC
>.|TRBJ1-1|.|TRBV6-5
CATIELMNTEAFF
TGTGCCACCATCGAACTTATGAACACTGAAGCTTTCTTT
>.|TRBJ1-6|TRBD1|TRBV19
CASSIGGQNSPLHF
TGTGCCAGTAGTATAGGGGGACAGAACTCACCCCTCCACTTT
>.|TRBJ2-1|TRBD2|TRBV18
CASSLGLRGDSGEQFF
TGTGCCAGCTCACTTGGCTTGCGGGGGGACTCAGGGGAGCAGTTCTTC
>.|TRBJ1-5|.|TRBV4-1
CASSQEISQGNQPQHF
TGCGCCAGCAGCCAAGAAATAAGCCAGGGCAATCAGCCCCAGCATTTT
>.|TRBJ1-2|.|TRBV18
CASSPPLPSEGYTF
TGTGCCAGCTCACCACCGTTGCCTTCTGAGGGCTACACCTTC
>.|TRBJ1-2|.|TRBV5-4
CASSVGYSYGYTF
TGTGCCAGCAGCGTTGGATACAGCTATGGCTACACCTTC
>.|TRBJ1-4|.|TRBV5-3
CARSLGAGDSEKLFF
TGTGCCAGAAGCTTGGGGGCAGGGGATAGTGAAAAACTGTTTTTT
>.|TRBJ2-1|.|TRBV15
CATSRDRISHEQFF
TGTGCCACCAGCAGAGACAGGATCTCCCATGAGCAGTTCTTC
>.|TRBJ2-3|TRBD1|TRBV6-5
CASTTTGNTDTQYF
TGTGCCAGCACCACGACAGGGAACACAGATACGCAGTATTTT
>.|TRBJ2-1|TRBD2|TRBV7-2
CASSPASGAYNEQFF
TGTGCCAGCAGCCCAGCTAGCGGGGCATACAATGAGCAGTTCTTC
>.|TRBJ2-5|.|TRBV5-1
CASSSEGQTQYF
TGCGCCAGCAGCTCGGAGGGTCAGACCCAGTACTTC
>.|TRBJ2-3|.|TRBV19
CASKTAGMEVTQYF
TGTGCCAGTAAGACTGCAGGTATGGAGGTTACGCAGTATTTT
>.|TRBJ1-3|TRBD1|TRBV7-2
CASSQGQVGNTIYF
TGTGCCAGCAGCCAAGGACAGGTGGGAAACACCATATATTTT
>.|TRBJ1-4|.|TRBV10-3
CAISESGPTNEKLFF
TGTGCCATCAGTGAGTCTGGGCCAACTAATGAAAAACTGTTTTTT
>once|TRBJ1-4|.|TRBV11-2
CASSSSTKLFF
TGTGCCAGCAGTTCGAGTACTAAACTGTTTTTT
>.|TRBJ1-1|TRBD1|TRBV7-9
CASSITGAAFF
TGTGCCAGCAGCATAACAGGGGCAGCTTTCTTT
>.|TRBJ2-5|.|TRBV4-2
CASSPGTAPETQYF
TGTGCCAGCAGCCCGGGGACTGCCCCTGAGACCCAGTACTTC
>.|TRBJ2-7|TRBD2|TRBV4-3
CASSRQTSGSYEQYF
TGCGCCAGCAGCCGCCAGACTAGCGGATCTTACGAGCAGTACTTC
>.|TRBJ1-1|.|TRBV19
CASSIEHTQAFF
TGTGCCAGTAGTATTGAACACACCCAAGCTTTCTTT
>.|TRBJ2-7|.|TRBV7-8
CASSSNYEQYF
TGTGCCAGCAGCTCCAATTACGAGCAGTACTTC
>.|TRBJ1-2|TRBD1|TRBV5-1
CASSATGGNYGYTF
TGCGCCAGCAGCGCGACAGGGGGGAACTATGGCTACACCTTC
>once|TRBJ2-5|TRBD2|TRBV9
CASSVAAAGERTQYF
TGTGCCAGCAGCGTAGCGGCGGCGGGGGAAAGGACCCAGTACTTC